This TCR beta chain was profiled in a study of tumor-infiltrating lymphocytes in oesophageal squamous cell carcinoma. The CDR3 is made up of 18 amino acids. The germline V gene encodes CDR1 LGHNA and CDR2 YNFKEQ. V shed 2 bases, J shed 2 bases, and the junction held 12 bases outside the gene matches. Via MiXCR, TCRdb re-called the PCR reads, giving one row per CDR3 protein. The table lists under 5,000 distinct CDR3 sequences, roughly 19% of them singletons. The V and J genes are TRBV4-2 and TRBJ1-5; 7 positions agree with TRBD1. The sample comprised normal esophageal tissue next to the tumor. The source of this sequence is a male donor with esophageal squamous cell carcinoma. CDR3 region: CASSQRLNQGVGNQPQHF. In DNA, the CDR3 is TGTGCCAGCAGCCAAAGGTTAAACCAGGGGGTGGGCAATCAGCCCCAGCATTTT.